These T cell receptor beta chains were read from a single sample in a study of blood T cells in healthy people across ages. TCRdb analysed the 5' RACE reads with MiXCR anew, one entry per CDR3 protein. The profile shows around 750,000 distinct CDR3 sequences, about 55% of them singletons. Sequenced sample: blood. These receptors all stem from a man at least 80 years old in good health. Both conserved end residues are part of each CDR3. D genes are given only for firm matches. Only some rows state a clone size, as once, few, many or a class for expanded clones.

size	J	D	V	CDR3	DNA
NA	TRBJ2-1	NA	TRBV6-1	CASNGGGFSLEQFF	TGTGCCAGCAATGGGGGAGGATTTAGCTTAGAGCAGTTCTTC
NA	TRBJ2-1	TRBD2	TRBV7-8	CASSYHSGATYNEQFF	TGTGCCAGCAGCTACCATAGCGGGGCGACGTACAATGAGCAGTTCTTC
NA	TRBJ2-7	TRBD2	TRBV10-3	CAASTGTTPPYEQYF	TGTGCCGCTTCGACCGGGACTACTCCCCCCTACGAGCAGTACTTC
NA	TRBJ1-2	NA	TRBV12-3/TRBV12-4	CASSPRGLNYGYTF	TGTGCCAGCTCCCCCCGGGGACTTAACTATGGCTACACCTTC
NA	TRBJ2-5	TRBD1	TRBV5-4	CASIQDRGQETQYF	TGTGCCAGCATCCAGGACAGGGGGCAAGAGACCCAGTACTTC
NA	TRBJ2-6	NA	TRBV5-8	CASSFASGANVLTF	TGTGCCAGCAGCTTCGCCTCTGGGGCCAACGTCCTGACTTTC
NA	TRBJ1-1	NA	TRBV7-2	CASSSPPGSTEAFF	TGTGCCAGCAGCTCCCCACCAGGGAGCACTGAAGCTTTCTTT
NA	TRBJ2-1	TRBD2	TRBV7-7	CASSLIPSGPSYNEQFF	TGTGCTAGCAGCTTAATCCCTAGCGGACCATCCTACAATGAGCAGTTCTTC
few	TRBJ2-7	TRBD2	TRBV20-1	CSASQLAGAVHEQYF	TGCAGTGCTAGTCAGTTGGCGGGAGCCGTCCACGAGCAGTACTTC
NA	TRBJ2-1	NA	TRBV27	CASSPRRQSSYNEQFF	TGTGCCAGCAGTCCCCGACGACAGAGCTCCTACAATGAGCAGTTCTTC